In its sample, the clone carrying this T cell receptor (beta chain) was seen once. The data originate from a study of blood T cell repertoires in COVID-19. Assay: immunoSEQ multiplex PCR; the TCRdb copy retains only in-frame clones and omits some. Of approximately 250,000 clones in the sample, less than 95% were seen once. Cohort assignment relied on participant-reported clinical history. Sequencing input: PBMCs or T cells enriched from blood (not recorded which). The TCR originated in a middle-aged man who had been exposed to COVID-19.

The DNA for the CDR3 is TGTGCTAGTGGTTTGGCCGACAGGGCATATTATCAGCCCCAGCATTTT. Residues: CASGLADRAYYQPQHF. The rearrangement uses TRBV12-5 and TRBJ1-5; 7 positions match TRBD1. The CDR3 spans 16 residues. With V trimmed by 1 base and J by 5 bases, 8 bases remained unmatched. Germline CDR1 and CDR2: LGHNT and FRNRAP.